This T cell receptor (beta chain) was recorded in a study of T-cell memory formation after mild COVID-19. About the research overall: TCR clustering was largely donor specific. Study-level points and caveats: Whereas later expanders leaned CD4+, clones contracting day 15 to 85 showed a balanced CD4/CD8 makeup.

5'RACE with constant-segment primers built TCRalpha and TCRbeta cDNA libraries with UMIs. TCRdb reprocessed the 5' RACE reads with MiXCR, giving one entry per CDR3 protein. The data show fewer than 250,000 distinct CDR3 sequences, around 18% seen once. There are 16 residues in the CDR3. Germline CDR1 reads SGHRS; CDR2 reads YFSETQ. V was clipped by 0 bases and J by 4 bases, with 15 bases between them. This clonotype was counted only a few times. As yet, its antigen is unknown. This sequence was found in an adult woman who had mild COVID-19 (a few samples of this study predate the infection). Cell type and time point are not known. The chain couples TRBV5-1 to TRBJ2-3; no firm D call. Sequenced sample: PBMCs or a T cell subset sorted from them (not recorded which). The CDR3 sequence is CASSLGLTVGADTQYF. The CDR3 DNA reads TGCGCCAGCAGCTTGGGCCTTACGGTTGGAGCAGATACGCAGTATTTT.